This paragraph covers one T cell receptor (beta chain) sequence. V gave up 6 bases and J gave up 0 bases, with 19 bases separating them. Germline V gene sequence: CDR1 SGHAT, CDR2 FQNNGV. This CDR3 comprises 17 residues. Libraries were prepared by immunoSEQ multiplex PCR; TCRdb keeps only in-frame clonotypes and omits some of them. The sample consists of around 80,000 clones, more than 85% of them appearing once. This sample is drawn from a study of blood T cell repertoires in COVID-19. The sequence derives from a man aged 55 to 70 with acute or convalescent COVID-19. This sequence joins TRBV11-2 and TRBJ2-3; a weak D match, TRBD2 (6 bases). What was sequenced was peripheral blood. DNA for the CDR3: TGTGCCAGCAGTTCGTCTCGGAGCGGACTAAGCACAGATACGCAGTATTTT. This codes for CASSSSRSGLSTDTQYF. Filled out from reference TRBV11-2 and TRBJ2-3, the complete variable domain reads EAGVAQSPRYKIIEKRQSVAFWCNPISGHATLYWYQQILGQGPKLLIQFQNNGVVDDSQLPKDRFSAERLKGVDSTLKIQPAKLEDSAVYLCASSSSRSGLSTDTQYFGPGTRLTVL.